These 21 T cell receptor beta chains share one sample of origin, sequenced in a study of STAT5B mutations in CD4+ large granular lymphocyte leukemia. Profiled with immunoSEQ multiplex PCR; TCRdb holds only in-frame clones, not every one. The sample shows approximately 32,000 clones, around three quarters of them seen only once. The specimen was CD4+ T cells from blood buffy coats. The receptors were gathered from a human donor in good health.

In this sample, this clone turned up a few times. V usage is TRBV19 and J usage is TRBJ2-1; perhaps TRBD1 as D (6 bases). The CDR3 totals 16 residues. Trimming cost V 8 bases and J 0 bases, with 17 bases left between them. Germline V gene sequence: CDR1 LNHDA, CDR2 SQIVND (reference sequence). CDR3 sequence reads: CASHAADSSSYNEQFF. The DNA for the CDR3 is TGTGCCAGTCATGCCGCGGACAGTAGCTCCTACAATGAGCAGTTCTTC.

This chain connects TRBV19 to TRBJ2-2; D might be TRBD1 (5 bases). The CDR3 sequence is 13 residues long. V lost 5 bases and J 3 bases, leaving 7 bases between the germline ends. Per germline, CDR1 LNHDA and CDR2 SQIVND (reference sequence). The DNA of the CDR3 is TGTGCCAGTAGTGCAGGGTACACCGGGGAGCTGTTTTTT. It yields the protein CASSAGYTGELFF.

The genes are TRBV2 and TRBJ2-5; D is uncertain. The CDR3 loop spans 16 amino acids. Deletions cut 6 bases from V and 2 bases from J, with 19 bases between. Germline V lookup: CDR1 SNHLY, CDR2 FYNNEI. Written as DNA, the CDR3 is TGTGCCAGCAGCCCAGCCCGCACCGGGCGGCAAGAGACCCAGTACTTC. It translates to CASSPARTGRQETQYF.

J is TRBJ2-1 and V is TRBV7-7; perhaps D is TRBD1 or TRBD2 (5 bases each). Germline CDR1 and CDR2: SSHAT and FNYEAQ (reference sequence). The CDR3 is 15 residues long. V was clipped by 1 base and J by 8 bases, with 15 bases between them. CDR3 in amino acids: CASSLGAHQGDEQFF. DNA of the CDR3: TGTGCCAGCAGCTTAGGTGCCCACCAGGGAGATGAGCAGTTCTTC.

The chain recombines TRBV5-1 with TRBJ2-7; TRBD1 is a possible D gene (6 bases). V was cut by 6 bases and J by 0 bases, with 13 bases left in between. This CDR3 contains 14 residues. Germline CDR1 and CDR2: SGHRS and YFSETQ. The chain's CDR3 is CASNFAGVSYEQYF. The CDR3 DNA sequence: TGCGCCAGCAATTTTGCAGGGGTCTCCTACGAGCAGTACTTC.

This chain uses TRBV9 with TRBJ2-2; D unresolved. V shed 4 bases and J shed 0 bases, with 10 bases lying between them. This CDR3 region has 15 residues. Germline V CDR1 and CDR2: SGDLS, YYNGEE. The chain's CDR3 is CASSPTMTNTGELFF. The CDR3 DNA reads TGTGCCAGCAGCCCAACCATGACGAACACCGGGGAGCTGTTTTTT.

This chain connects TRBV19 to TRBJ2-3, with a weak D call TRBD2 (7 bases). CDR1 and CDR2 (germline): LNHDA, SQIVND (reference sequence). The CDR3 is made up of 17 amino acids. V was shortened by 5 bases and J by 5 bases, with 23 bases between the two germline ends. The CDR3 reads CASSRFLAGARGDTQYF. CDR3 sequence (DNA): TGTGCCAGTAGTCGATTCCTGGCGGGGGCGCGCGGAGATACGCAGTATTTT.

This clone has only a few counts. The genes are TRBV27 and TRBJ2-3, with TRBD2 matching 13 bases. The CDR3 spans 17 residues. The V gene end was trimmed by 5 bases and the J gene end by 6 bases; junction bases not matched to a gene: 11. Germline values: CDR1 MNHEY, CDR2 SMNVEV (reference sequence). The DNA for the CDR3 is TGTGCCAGCAGTCCACTCTGGACTAGCGGGGGTGGGGATACGCAGTATTTT. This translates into CASSPLWTSGGGDTQYF.

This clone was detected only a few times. This chain's CDR3 is CASSLAGRNSPLHF. DNA for the CDR3: TGTGCCAGCAGCTTAGCGGGGAGAAATTCACCCCTCCACTTT. This rearrangement joins TRBV7-9 to TRBJ1-6; no definite D call. V dropped 0 bases and J dropped 7 bases, with 7 bases sitting between them. Germline V gives CDR1 SEHNR, CDR2 FQNEAQ (reference sequence). The CDR3 has 14 amino acids.

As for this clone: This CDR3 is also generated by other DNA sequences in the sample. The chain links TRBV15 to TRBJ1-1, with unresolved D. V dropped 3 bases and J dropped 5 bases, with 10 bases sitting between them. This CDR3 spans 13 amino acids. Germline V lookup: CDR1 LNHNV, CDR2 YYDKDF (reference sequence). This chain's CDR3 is CATSRGRLTEAFF. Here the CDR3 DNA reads TGTGCCACCAGCAGGGGTCGCCTTACTGAAGCTTTCTTT.

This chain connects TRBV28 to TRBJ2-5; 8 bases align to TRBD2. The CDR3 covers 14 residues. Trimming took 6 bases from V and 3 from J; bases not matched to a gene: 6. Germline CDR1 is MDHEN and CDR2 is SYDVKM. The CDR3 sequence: CASSLSGGEETQYF. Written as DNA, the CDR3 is TGTGCCAGCAGCCTAAGCGGGGGAGAAGAGACCCAGTACTTC. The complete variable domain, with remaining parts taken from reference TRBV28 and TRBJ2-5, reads DVKVTQSSRYLVKRTGEKVFLECVQDMDHENMFWYRQDPGLGLRLIYFSYDVKMKEKGDIPEGYSVSREKKERFSLILESASTNQTSMYLCASSLSGGEETQYFGPGTRLLVL.

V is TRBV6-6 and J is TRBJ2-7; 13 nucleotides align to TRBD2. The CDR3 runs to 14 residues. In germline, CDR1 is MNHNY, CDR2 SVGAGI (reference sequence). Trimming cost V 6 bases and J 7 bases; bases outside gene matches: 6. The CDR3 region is CASRGTSGVWEQYF. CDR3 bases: TGTGCCAGCAGGGGGACTAGCGGGGTCTGGGAGCAGTACTTC.

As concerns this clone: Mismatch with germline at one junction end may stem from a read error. The CDR3 coding sequence is TGTGCCAGCAGCTCAGAACGGTCCGTAGTAGCTCCATTC. Its translation: CASSSERSVVAPF. The V call is TRBV7-9, the J call TRBJ1-2; D is unclear. Germline lookup yields CDR1 SEHNR and CDR2 FQNEAQ (reference sequence). This CDR3 contains 13 residues.

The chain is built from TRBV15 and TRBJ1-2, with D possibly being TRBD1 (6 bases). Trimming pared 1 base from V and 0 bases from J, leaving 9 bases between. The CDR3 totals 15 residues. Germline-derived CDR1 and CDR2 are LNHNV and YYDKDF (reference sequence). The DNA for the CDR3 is TGTGCCACCAGCAGAGGAGGGGGAACTAACTATGGCTACACCTTC. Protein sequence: CATSRGGGTNYGYTF.

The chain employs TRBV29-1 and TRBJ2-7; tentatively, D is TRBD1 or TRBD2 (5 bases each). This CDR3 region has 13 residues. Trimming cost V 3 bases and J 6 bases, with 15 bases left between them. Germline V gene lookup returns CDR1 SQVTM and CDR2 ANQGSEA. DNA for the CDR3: TGCAGCGTTGAGGGGCAGGGAGACACCGAGCAGTACTTC. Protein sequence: CSVEGQGDTEQYF.

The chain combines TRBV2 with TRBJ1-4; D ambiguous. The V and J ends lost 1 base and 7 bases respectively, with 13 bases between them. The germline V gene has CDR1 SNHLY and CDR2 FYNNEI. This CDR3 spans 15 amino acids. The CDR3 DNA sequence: TGTGCCAGCAGTGAAGGATTCGGGGTTGGTGAAAAACTGTTTTTT. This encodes CASSEGFGVGEKLFF.

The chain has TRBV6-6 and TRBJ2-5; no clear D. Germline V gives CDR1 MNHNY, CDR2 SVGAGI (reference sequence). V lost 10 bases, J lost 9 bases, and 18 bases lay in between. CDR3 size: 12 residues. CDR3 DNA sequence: TGTGCCACCCGGGCCGGGCCTGAGGCCCAGTACTTC. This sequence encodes CATRAGPEAQYF.

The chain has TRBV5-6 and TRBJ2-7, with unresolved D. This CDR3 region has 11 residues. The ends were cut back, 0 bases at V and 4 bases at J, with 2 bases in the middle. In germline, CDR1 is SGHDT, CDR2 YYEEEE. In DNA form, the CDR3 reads TGTGCCAGCAGCTTGGGGTACGAGCAGTACTTC. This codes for CASSLGYEQYF.

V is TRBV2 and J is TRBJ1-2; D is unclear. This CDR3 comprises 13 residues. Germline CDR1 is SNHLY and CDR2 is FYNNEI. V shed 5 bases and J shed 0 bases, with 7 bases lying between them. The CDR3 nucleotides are TGTGCCAGCAGTTCGGGCCCTAACTATGGCTACACCTTC. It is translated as CASSSGPNYGYTF.

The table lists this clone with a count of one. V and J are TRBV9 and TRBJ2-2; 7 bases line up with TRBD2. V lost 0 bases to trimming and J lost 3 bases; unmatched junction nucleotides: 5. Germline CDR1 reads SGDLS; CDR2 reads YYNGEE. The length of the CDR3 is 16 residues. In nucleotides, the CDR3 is TGTGCCAGCAGCGTAGGTGCGGGGGAACACACCGGGGAGCTGTTTTTT. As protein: CASSVGAGEHTGELFF.

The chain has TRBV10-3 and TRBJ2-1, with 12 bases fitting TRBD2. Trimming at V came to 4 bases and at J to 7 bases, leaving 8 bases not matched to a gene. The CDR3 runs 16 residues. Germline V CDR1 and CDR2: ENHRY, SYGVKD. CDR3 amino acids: CAISGASGGARNEQFF. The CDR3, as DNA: TGTGCCATCAGTGGGGCTAGCGGGGGGGCTCGAAATGAGCAGTTCTTC.